The 16 T cell receptor beta chains reported below all come from one sample, sequenced in a study of T cell responses to AZD1222 COVID-19 vaccine. Assay: immunoSEQ multiplex PCR; the TCRdb copy retains only in-frame clones and omits some. Of under 150,000 clones detected, roughly 92% appear once; the ten largest clones hold roughly 5.1%. The material was peripheral blood, obtained on day 0 of AZD1222 vaccination. All receptors come from an adult in good health.

This clone has only one observation. The rearrangement uses TRBV6-5 and TRBJ2-7; D might be TRBD2 (5 bases). Trimming cost V 6 bases and J 0 bases, with 9 bases left between them. The CDR3 is 13 residues long. Germline CDR1 MNHEY, CDR2 SVGAGI. CDR3 nucleotides: TGTGCCAGCAGGGTTCGGGACTCCTACGAGCAGTACTTC. Its translation: CASRVRDSYEQYF.

The V gene is TRBV28, the J gene TRBJ2-7, with no clear D. Trimming removed 7 bases from V and 4 bases from J, with 14 bases in between. CDR1 and CDR2 from the germline V gene are MDHEN and SYDVKM. The CDR3 length is 13 residues. CDR3 in DNA: TGTGCCAGCACCACCTTGAATTGGTACGAGCAGTACTTC. Its translation is CASTTLNWYEQYF.

This chain links TRBV27 with TRBJ2-7, with D uncertain. CDR1 and CDR2 from the germline V gene are MNHEY and SMNVEV (reference sequence). The CDR3 is 13 amino acids. Trimming left V 8 bases short and J 0 bases short, with 11 bases between. In DNA form, the CDR3 reads TGTGCCAGCTCGAGGTTCCTCTCCTACGAGCAGTACTTC. Protein: CASSRFLSYEQYF.

The chain uses TRBV28 and TRBJ1-2; D is unresolved. Trimming cost V 3 bases and J 8 bases, with 13 bases left between them. The germline gives CDR1 MDHEN, CDR2 SYDVKM. The CDR3 consists of 13 residues. CDR3 bases: TGTGCCAGCAGTTTTGTTTATGGGTTCGGCTACACCTTC. Its translation: CASSFVYGFGYTF.

This CDR3 is CASSSDSQNTGELFF. The CDR3 coding sequence is TGTGCCAGCAGCTCGGACAGCCAGAACACCGGGGAGCTGTTTTTT. The genes are TRBV7-6 and TRBJ2-2, with TRBD1 as a possible D gene (6 bases). This CDR3 contains 15 residues. With 4 bases removed from V and 1 base from J, the gap between germline ends came to 10 bases. In germline, CDR1 is SGHVS, CDR2 FNYEAQ.

The chain links TRBV6-5 to TRBJ1-2; TRBD1 aligns across 7 bases. CDR3 size: 15 residues. J was trimmed by 0 bases and V by 6 bases; bases with no gene match: 7. CDR1 is MNHEY and CDR2 is SVGAGI in the germline V gene. The CDR3 is CASRVGTDANYGYTF. The CDR3 nucleotides read TGTGCCAGCAGGGTCGGGACAGACGCTAACTATGGCTACACCTTC.

DNA for the CDR3: TGTGCCAGCAGCGCCCTTGGGGGGGCTGGAAACACCATATATTTT. It encodes CASSALGGAGNTIYF. The chain is built from TRBV6-1 and TRBJ1-3; D possibly corresponds to TRBD1 (5 bases). From germline, CDR1 is MNHNS and CDR2 SASEGT. Trimming shortened V by 6 bases and J by 2 bases, and 14 bases separated the two germline ends. The CDR3 runs to 15 residues.

To note about this clone: A read error may produce the germline difference seen at one junction end. This chain connects TRBV7-7 to TRBJ2-3; D might be TRBD1 or TRBD2, each matching 6 bases. The CDR3 length is 15 residues. Germline values: CDR1 SSHAT, CDR2 FNYEAQ (reference sequence). This CDR3 reads CASSAGHGSTDTQYF. CDR3 bases: TGTGCTAGCAGCGCGGGACACGGAAGCACAGATACGCAGTATTTT.

The chain employs TRBV5-1 and TRBJ2-1, with 9 bases lining up with TRBD1. The CDR3 has 15 amino acids. The J segment lost 1 base and the V segment lost 4 bases, leaving 3 bases of the junction unmatched. CDR1 and CDR2 from the germline V gene are SGHRS and YFSETQ. As DNA, the CDR3 is TGCGCCAGCAGCCGGACAGGGGAATCCTACAATGAGCAGTTCTTC. The encoded protein is CASSRTGESYNEQFF.

This clone was counted a single time. The chain links TRBV9 to TRBJ1-1, with TRBD1 matching 7 bases. CDR1 is SGDLS, CDR2 YYNGEE, per germline. This CDR3 has 15 amino acids. V lost 3 bases to trimming and J lost 4 bases; unmatched junction nucleotides: 9. The CDR3 here is CASSEAGTVPTEAFF. DNA for the CDR3: TGTGCCAGCAGCGAAGCCGGGACAGTCCCCACTGAAGCTTTCTTT.

This chain links TRBV28 with TRBJ2-2; 7 bases are shared with TRBD2. This CDR3 contains 15 residues. Trimming cost V 7 bases and J 4 bases; bases outside gene matches: 9. Germline V lookup: CDR1 MDHEN, CDR2 SYDVKM. The CDR3: CASTSAGAGTGELFF. The DNA for the CDR3 is TGTGCCAGCACCTCCGCGGGAGCAGGCACCGGGGAGCTGTTTTTT.

The table lists this clone with a few counts. Here the CDR3 DNA reads TGCAGCGTGGGTGGAGGGGGAGTGGTTGCTGATACGCAGTATTTT. Its protein product is CSVGGGGVVADTQYF. The chain recombines TRBV29-1 with TRBJ2-3; tentatively, D is TRBD1 or TRBD2 (6 bases each). Germline-derived CDR1 and CDR2 are SQVTM and ANQGSEA. The CDR3 totals 15 residues. With 6 bases removed from V and 6 bases from J, the gap between germline ends came to 22 bases.

The V call is TRBV7-9, the J call TRBJ2-6; D might be TRBD1 (6 bases). This CDR3 comprises 15 residues. Trimming removed 3 bases from V and 2 bases from J, with 8 bases in between. CDR1 SEHNR and CDR2 FQNEAQ come from the germline V gene (reference sequence). The CDR3 nucleotides are TGTGCCAGCAGCTTGTCAGGGGCTGGGGCCAACGTCCTGACTTTC. Amino acids: CASSLSGAGANVLTF.

The chain links TRBV28 to TRBJ2-1; D ambiguous. Germline V gene lookup returns CDR1 MDHEN and CDR2 SYDVKM. V lost 1 base and J lost 5, with 3 bases in between. There are 12 residues in the CDR3. The CDR3 DNA follows: TGTGCCAGCAGTTTATTCAACAATGAGCAGTTCTTC. Its protein product is CASSLFNNEQFF.

The CDR3 protein is CASRKVAGGNEQFF. The CDR3 DNA reads TGTGCCAGCAGGAAGGTGGCGGGTGGGAATGAGCAGTTCTTC. The chain carries TRBV9 and TRBJ2-1, with D possibly being TRBD2 (5 bases). From germline, CDR1 is SGDLS and CDR2 YYNGEE. Trimming stripped 5 bases from V and 7 bases from J, with 16 bases between. There are 14 residues in the CDR3.

A single count supports this clone. The rearrangement links TRBV5-1 to TRBJ2-1; 8 positions match TRBD2. V trimming: 1 base; J trimming: 9 bases; junction bases outside the gene matches: 9. This CDR3 has 15 amino acids. Germline values: CDR1 SGHRS, CDR2 YFSETQ. The CDR3 is CASSLWIAGRGEQFF. CDR3 DNA: TGCGCCAGCAGCTTGTGGATAGCGGGACGGGGTGAGCAGTTCTTC.